This TCR beta chain was identified during a study of OX40 agonist ivuxolimab in advanced cancers. At the level of the study: The study treated patients with ivuxolimab, an agonistic anti-OX40 (CD134) antibody. The dose of intravenous ivuxolimab that patients received every 2 weeks ranged from 0.01 to 10 mg/kg.

The protocol was immunoSEQ multiplex PCR, while the TCRdb copy is restricted to in-frame clones and leaves out a portion. The sample carries 71,000 or so clones, about 81% recorded once. Germline V lookup: CDR1 LNHDA, CDR2 SQIVND (reference sequence). The CDR3 has 16 residues. Unmatched junction bases numbered 9, after V lost 5 bases and J lost 1 base. This rearrangement joins TRBV19 to TRBJ2-5; 8 nucleotides align to TRBD2. This TCR derives from an adult with an advanced solid tumor such as melanoma, head and neck, liver or kidney cancer. Source: CD4+ or CD8+ T cells sorted from blood, taken in a trial of the OX40 agonist ivuxolimab. CDR3 nucleotides: TGTGCCAGTAGTGGGGGAGCGGGGGTAGGCCAAGAGACCCAGTACTTC. This codes for CASSGGAGVGQETQYF.